Listed below are T cell receptor beta chains from one sample, sequenced in a study of blood T cell repertoires in COVID-19. Sequenced by immunoSEQ multiplex PCR; TCRdb stores in-frame clones only, minus some. The repertoire holds 350,000 or so clones, with 87% as singletons. What was sequenced was PBMCs or T cells enriched from blood (not recorded which). These receptors originate from a woman aged 25 to 39 who had recovered from COVID-19. CDR3s include the opening cysteine and the closing phenylalanine or tryptophan. D genes are given only for firm matches. Clone size is not always given. Where it is, it says once, few, many or a class for expanded clones.

>TRBV9|TRBJ2-1|.|.
TGTGCCAGCAGCTGGTCCGAGGGCTCCTACAATGAGCAGTTCTTC
CASSWSEGSYNEQFF
>TRBV30|TRBJ1-1|.|.
TGTGCCTGGAGGATCGGGACACTGATGAACACTGAAGCTTTCTTT
CAWRIGTLMNTEAFF
>TRBV2|TRBJ2-7|TRBD1|.
TGTGCCAGCACGACGGACAGGGATAGGTCGTCCGAGCAGTACTTC
CASTTDRDRSSEQYF
>TRBV3-1/TRBV3-2|TRBJ2-5|TRBD2|.
TGTGCCAGCAGCCGCGGGACTAGCGGGGGGACTAGGCAAGAGACCCAGTACTTC
CASSRGTSGGTRQETQYF
>TRBV7-9|TRBJ1-6|.|.
TGTGCCAGCAGCTTCATCCCGGGACACCATAATTCACCCCTCCACTTT
CASSFIPGHHNSPLHF
>TRBV5-1|TRBJ2-7|TRBD1|once
TGCGCCAGCAGCTTCCACCGGGACAGTCCCTACGAGCAGTACTTC
CASSFHRDSPYEQYF
>TRBV18|TRBJ2-7|.|once
TGTGCCAGCTCACTAGACTTCTACGAGCAGTACTTC
CASSLDFYEQYF
>TRBV10-3|TRBJ2-2|TRBD1|.
TGTGCCATCGCGAGAGACGGGACAGCTCAAGAAACCGGGGAGCTGTTTTTT
CAIARDGTAQETGELFF
>TRBV5-5|TRBJ2-1|.|.
TGTGCCAGCAGCTGGGGGCGGGGGCCCTTCGATGAGCAGTTCTTC
CASSWGRGPFDEQFF
>TRBV19|TRBJ2-5|.|.
TGTGCCAGTACTCAAGGGCAGGGGGGCCAAGAGACCCAGTACTTC
CASTQGQGGQETQYF
>TRBV30|TRBJ2-1|TRBD1|.
TGTGCCTGGACCCCGGGACAGGGGCTCGATGAGCAGTTCTTC
CAWTPGQGLDEQFF